This T cell receptor (beta chain) appears in the sequencing data of a study of blood T cell repertoires in COVID-19 (dated by TCRdb to about 2020). With regard to the full study: The collaborator samples originated in the United States, Italy and Spain and spanned the acute and convalescent phases of COVID-19. Samples were obtained from the ongoing ImmuneRACE study (first 160 participants) and from some 1,200 subjects provided by 6 global collaborators. The repertoires were made available in a free public database intended to serve as a resource for research on the immune response to SARS-CoV-2. Nearly every sample came with metadata listing a de-identified subject ID, COVID-19 status, age in years and sex. The dataset comprised deeply sampled blood TCRbeta repertoires from subjects exposed to, actively infected with, or recovered from COVID-19. Where available, HLA class I and class II types were obtained from metadata supplied by the sample provider rather than from assay-based typing. The material from the prospective study consisted of cDNA or gDNA derived from T cells, B-cell-depleted T cells, or PBMCs.

Each collaborating institution followed its own protocols to collect whole blood in K2EDTA tubes. For TCRbeta analysis, collaborator samples were shipped as frozen whole blood, as isolated PBMCs, or as DNA extracted from either sample type. The CDR3, cysteine through phenylalanine, is 16 amino acids long. Of all the DNA, just the CDR3 is kept, 48 bases in frame from base 1. Looking up the germline V gene yields CDR1 LGHNA and CDR2 YSLEER. The junction shows trimming of 1 base on V and 3 bases on J, and the gene matches do not reach 6 bases of it. TCRbeta CDR3 regions were amplified from genomic DNA by means of the immunoSEQ Assay, a bias-controlled multiplex PCR. As for how the authors treated the data: Nucleated cell counts per sample were estimated from amplification of reference gene primers within the assay. Sequence reads were collapsed and filtered to measure the absolute abundance of every unique TCRbeta CDR3 rearrangement. For each sample, productive Simpson clonality was calculated by taking the square root of Simpson's diversity index across productive rearrangements. In TCRdb, the immuneACCESS table is reduced to in-frame sequences with V and J assigned. These tables do not hold every clone; where another copy was compared, an unresolved V gene accounts for under half, and the others remain unexplained. Clone size and V and J calls were adopted from that table, with D and trimming inferred from the DNA. This sample has some 200,000 clones in its table, and around 83% of those were observed once. Clones ranked in the top ten supply about 10% of the sample.

In its sample, this clone was seen once. The target of this receptor is not known. No base-level quality is on record; no much larger clone is a single base apart. Overall study results and their limits: The quantity of clinical and demographic metadata differed by source and by participant and was supplied without curation.

Sequencing used peripheral blood. The chain is made from TRBV4-3 and TRBJ2-1; TRBD2 fits 7 bases in the junction. The source of this sequence is a man in his fifties or sixties with active or convalescent COVID-19. The DNA sequence follows: TGCGCCAGCAGCCAAGGTAGAGCGGGAATCTACAATGAGCAGTTCTTC. This is translated as CASSQGRAGIYNEQFF.